The sequence of this T cell receptor (beta chain) was determined in a study of cytomegalovirus exposure and HLA in healthy donors. Points from the study as a whole: Later analysis placed DRB1 highest and HLA-C lowest in TCR association rates, which differed by HLA locus. Sequencing likely produced, as an artifact, a cluster of highly shared sequence variants.

On this clone: The antigen is undetermined.

The CDR3 has 13 residues. Trimming shortened V by 1 base and J by 4 bases, and 7 bases separated the two germline ends. Germline V gene data show CDR1 as SGHTA and CDR2 as FQGNSA. Use of 60 Vbeta and 13 Jbeta primers characterized the PCR. This table comes from immunoSEQ multiplex PCR, and its TCRdb copy is limited to in-frame clones, with some not included. The table records some 150,000 clones, 65% to 80% of them present only once. The receptor comes from a male donor in good health and CMV-seronegative. This rearrangement joins TRBV7-2 to TRBJ1-1; D uncertain. The sequenced sample consisted of PBMCs. The CDR3 DNA follows: TGTGCCAGCAGCTTAGACCAGGTCACTGAAGCTTTCTTT. Translated: CASSLDQVTEAFF.